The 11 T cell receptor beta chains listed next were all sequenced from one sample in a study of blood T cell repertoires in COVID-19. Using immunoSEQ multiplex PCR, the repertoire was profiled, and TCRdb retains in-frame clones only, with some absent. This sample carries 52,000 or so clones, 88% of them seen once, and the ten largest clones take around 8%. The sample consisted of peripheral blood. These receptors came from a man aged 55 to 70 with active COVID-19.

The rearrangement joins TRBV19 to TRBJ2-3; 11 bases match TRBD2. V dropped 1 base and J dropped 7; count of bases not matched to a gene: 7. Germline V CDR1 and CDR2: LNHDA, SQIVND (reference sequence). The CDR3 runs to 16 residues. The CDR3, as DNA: TGTGCCAGTAGTATAGCAGGAGGGACTAGCGGAAATACGCAGTATTTT. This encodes CASSIAGGTSGNTQYF.

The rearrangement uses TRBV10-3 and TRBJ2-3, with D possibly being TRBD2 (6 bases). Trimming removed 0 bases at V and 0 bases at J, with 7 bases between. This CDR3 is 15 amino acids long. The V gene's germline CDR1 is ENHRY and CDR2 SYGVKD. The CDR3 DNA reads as TGTGCCATCAGTGAGTCGGGGGGTAGCACAGATACGCAGTATTTT. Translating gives CAISESGGSTDTQYF.

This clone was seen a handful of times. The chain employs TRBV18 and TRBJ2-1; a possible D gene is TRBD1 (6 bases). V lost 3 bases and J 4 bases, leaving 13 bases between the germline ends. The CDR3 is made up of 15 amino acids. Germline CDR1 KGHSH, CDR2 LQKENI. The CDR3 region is CASSPRDTFYNEQFF. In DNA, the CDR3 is TGTGCCAGCTCACCCCGGGACACCTTTTACAATGAGCAGTTCTTC. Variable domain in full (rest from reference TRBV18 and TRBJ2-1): NAGVMQNPRHLVRRRGQEARLRCSPMKGHSHVYWYRQLPEEGLKFMVYLQKENIIDESGMPKERFSAEFPKEGPSILRIQQVVRGDSAAYFCASSPRDTFYNEQFFGPGTRLTVL.

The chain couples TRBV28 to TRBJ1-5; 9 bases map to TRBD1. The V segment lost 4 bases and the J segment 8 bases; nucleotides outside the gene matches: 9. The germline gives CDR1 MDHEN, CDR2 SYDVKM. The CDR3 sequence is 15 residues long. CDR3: CASSSSRDRVKPQHF. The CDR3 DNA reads TGTGCCAGCAGTTCGTCCCGGGACAGGGTAAAGCCCCAGCATTTT.

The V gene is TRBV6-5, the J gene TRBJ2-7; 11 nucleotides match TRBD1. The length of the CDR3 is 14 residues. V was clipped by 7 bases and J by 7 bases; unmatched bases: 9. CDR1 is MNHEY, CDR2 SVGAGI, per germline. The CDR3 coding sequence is TGTGCCAGCACCCAGGACAGGGGGCGACGAGAGCAGTACTTC. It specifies CASTQDRGRREQYF.

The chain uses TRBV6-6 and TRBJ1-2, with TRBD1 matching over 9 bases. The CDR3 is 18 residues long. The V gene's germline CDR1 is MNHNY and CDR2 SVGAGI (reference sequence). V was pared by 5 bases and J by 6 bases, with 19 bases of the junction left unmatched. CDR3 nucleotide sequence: TGTGCCAGCAGTCCTGGTTTTGGGGACAGGGCATTGCTGGATGGCTACACCTTC. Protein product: CASSPGFGDRALLDGYTF.

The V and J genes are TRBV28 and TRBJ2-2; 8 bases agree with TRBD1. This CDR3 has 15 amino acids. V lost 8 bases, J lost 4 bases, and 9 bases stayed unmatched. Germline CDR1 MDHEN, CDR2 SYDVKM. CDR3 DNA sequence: TGTGCCAGCCTCACTGCAGGGGGCGGCACCGGGGAGCTGTTTTTT. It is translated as CASLTAGGGTGELFF.

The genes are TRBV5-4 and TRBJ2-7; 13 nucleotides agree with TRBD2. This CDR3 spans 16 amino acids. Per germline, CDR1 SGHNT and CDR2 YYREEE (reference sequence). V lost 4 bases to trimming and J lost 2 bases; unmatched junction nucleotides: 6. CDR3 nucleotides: TGTGCCAGCAGCACAAGACTAGCGGGAGGACCCTACGAGCAGTACTTC. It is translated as CASSTRLAGGPYEQYF.

The CDR3 loop reads CASSSSGGYEQYF. For the CDR3, the DNA is TGTGCCAGTAGTTCGTCGGGGGGCTACGAGCAGTACTTC. The chain joins TRBV19 to TRBJ2-7; 7 bases align to TRBD2. The CDR3 sequence is 13 residues long. With V trimmed by 5 bases and J by 3 bases, 4 bases remained unmatched. CDR1 and CDR2 (germline): LNHDA, SQIVND (reference sequence).

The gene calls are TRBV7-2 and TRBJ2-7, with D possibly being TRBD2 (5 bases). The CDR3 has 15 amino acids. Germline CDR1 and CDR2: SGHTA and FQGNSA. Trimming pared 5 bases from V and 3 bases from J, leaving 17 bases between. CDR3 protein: CASSGREGPRYEQYF. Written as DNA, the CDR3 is TGTGCCAGCAGCGGACGGGAAGGCCCCCGCTACGAGCAGTACTTC.

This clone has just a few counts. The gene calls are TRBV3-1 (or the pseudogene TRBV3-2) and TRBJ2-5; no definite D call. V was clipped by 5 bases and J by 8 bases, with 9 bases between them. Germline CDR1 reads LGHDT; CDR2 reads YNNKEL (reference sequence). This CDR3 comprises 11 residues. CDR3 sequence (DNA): TGTGCCAGCAGCATGTTGAGAACCCAGTACTTC. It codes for CASSMLRTQYF.